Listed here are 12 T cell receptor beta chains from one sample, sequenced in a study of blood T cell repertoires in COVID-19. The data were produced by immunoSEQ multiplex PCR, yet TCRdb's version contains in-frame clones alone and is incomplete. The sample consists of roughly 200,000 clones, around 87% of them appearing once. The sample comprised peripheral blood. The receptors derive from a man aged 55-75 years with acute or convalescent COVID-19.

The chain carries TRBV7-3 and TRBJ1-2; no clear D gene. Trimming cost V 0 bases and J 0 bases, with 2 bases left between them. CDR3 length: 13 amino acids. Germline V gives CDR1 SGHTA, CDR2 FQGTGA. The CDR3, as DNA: TGTGCCAGCAGCTTAACCGCTAACTATGGCTACACCTTC. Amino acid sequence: CASSLTANYGYTF. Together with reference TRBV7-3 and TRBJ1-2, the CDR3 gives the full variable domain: GAGVSQTPSNKVTEKGKYVELRCDPISGHTALYWYRQSLGQGPEFLIYFQGTGAADDSGLPNDRFFAVRPEGSVSTLKIQRTERGDSAVYLCASSLTANYGYTFGSGTRLTVV.

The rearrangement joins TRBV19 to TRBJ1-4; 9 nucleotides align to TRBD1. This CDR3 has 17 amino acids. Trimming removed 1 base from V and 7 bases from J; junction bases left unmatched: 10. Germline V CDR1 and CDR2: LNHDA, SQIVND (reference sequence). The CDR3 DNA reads TGTGCCAGTAGTATAGCCGGAACCGGGACAGGGTTTGAAAAACTGTTTTTT. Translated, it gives CASSIAGTGTGFEKLFF.

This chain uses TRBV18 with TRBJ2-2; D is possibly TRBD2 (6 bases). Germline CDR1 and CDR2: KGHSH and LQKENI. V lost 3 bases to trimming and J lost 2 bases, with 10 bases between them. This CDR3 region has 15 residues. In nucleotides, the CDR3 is TGTGCCAGCTCACCCCCCGGGAGAAACACCGGGGAGCTGTTTTTT. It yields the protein CASSPPGRNTGELFF. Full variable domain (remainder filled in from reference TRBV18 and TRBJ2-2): NAGVMQNPRHLVRRRGQEARLRCSPMKGHSHVYWYRQLPEEGLKFMVYLQKENIIDESGMPKERFSAEFPKEGPSILRIQQVVRGDSAAYFCASSPPGRNTGELFFGEGSRLTVL.

The chain's CDR3 is CASSVGLAGGYNEQFF. The CDR3 DNA reads as TGTGCCAGCAGTGTTGGTCTAGCGGGGGGATACAATGAGCAGTTCTTC. The chain uses TRBV6-1 and TRBJ2-1; 11 positions agree with TRBD2. Trimming at V came to 4 bases and at J to 4 bases, leaving 6 bases not matched to a gene. The CDR3 has 16 amino acids. Looked up from germline, CDR1 is MNHNS and CDR2 is SASEGT.

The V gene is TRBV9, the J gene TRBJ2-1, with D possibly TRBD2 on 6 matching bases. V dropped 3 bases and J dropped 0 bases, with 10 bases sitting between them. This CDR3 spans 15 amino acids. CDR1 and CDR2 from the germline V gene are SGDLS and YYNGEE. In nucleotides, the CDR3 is TGTGCCAGCAGCGCCCGGGAGAGCTCCTACAATGAGCAGTTCTTC. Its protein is CASSARESSYNEQFF.

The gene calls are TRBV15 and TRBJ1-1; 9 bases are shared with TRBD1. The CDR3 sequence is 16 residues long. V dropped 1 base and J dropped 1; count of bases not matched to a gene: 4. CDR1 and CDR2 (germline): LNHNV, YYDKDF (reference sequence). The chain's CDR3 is CATSRGGQGQNTEAFF. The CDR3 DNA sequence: TGTGCCACCAGCAGAGGGGGACAGGGACAGAACACTGAAGCTTTCTTT.

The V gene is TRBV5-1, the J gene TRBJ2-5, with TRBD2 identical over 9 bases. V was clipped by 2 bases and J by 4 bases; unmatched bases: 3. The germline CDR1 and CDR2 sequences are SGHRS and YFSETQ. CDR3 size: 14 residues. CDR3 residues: CASSFGGGGETQYF. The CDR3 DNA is TGCGCCAGCAGCTTTGGCGGGGGGGGAGAGACCCAGTACTTC. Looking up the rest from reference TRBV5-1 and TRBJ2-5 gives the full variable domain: KAGVTQTPRYLIKTRGQQVTLSCSPISGHRSVSWYQQTPGQGLQFLFEYFSETQRNKGNFPGRFSGRQFSNSRSEMNVSTLELGDSALYLCASSFGGGGETQYFGPGTRLLVL.

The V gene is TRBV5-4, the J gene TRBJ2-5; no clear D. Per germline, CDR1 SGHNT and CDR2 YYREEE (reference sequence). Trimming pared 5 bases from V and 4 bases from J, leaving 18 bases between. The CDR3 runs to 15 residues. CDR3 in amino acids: CASSRVGRIGETQYF. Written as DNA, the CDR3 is TGTGCCAGCAGTCGGGTCGGCCGGATTGGAGAGACCCAGTACTTC.

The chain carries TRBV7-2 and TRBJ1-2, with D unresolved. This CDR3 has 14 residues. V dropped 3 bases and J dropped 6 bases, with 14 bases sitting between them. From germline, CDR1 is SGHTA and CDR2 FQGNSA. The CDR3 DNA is TGTGCCAGCAGCTTCCCCAACGTGGGCCATGGCTACACCTTC. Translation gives CASSFPNVGHGYTF.

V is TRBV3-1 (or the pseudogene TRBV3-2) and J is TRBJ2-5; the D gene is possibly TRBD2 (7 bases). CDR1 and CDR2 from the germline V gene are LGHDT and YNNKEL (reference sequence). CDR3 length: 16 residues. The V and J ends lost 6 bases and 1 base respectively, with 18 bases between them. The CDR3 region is CASSPPRGGLQETQYF. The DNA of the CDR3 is TGTGCCAGCAGTCCCCCAAGGGGGGGGCTCCAAGAGACCCAGTACTTC.

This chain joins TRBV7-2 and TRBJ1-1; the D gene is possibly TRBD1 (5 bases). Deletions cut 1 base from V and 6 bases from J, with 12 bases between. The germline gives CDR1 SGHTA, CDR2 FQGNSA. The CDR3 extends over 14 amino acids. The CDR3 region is CASSLGGGSPEAFF. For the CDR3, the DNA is TGTGCCAGCAGCTTAGGGGGGGGATCCCCTGAAGCTTTCTTT.

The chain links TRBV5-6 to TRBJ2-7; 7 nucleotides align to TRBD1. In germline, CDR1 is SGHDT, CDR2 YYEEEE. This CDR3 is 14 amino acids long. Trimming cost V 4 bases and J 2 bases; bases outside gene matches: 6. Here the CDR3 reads CASSRTGYTYEQYF. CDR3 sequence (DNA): TGTGCCAGCAGCCGGACAGGCTATACCTACGAGCAGTACTTC. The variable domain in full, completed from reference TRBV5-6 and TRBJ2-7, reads DAGVTQSPTHLIKTRGQQVTLRCSPKSGHDTVSWYQQALGQGPQFIFQYYEEEERQRGNFPDRFSGHQFPNYSSELNVNALLLGDSALYLCASSRTGYTYEQYFGPGTRLTVT.